This T cell receptor beta chain was found in a study of blood T cell repertoires in COVID-19. Followed over time, Seattle patients had been enrolled while infection was active. Generated by immunoSEQ multiplex PCR, the TCRdb table keeps only in-frame clones and is missing some. The table has more than 200,000 clones, about 87% seen once. Deletions cut 1 base from V and 5 bases from J, with 15 bases between. Germline V gene data show CDR1 as SGHVS and CDR2 as FQNEAQ. This CDR3 contains 16 residues. The sample consisted of peripheral blood. The sequence was collected from a woman under 40 with COVID-19, enrolled during active disease. The V call is TRBV7-8, the J call TRBJ1-5; perhaps TRBD1 as D (5 bases). CDR3 bases: TGTGCCAGCAGCTTAGATCTTTATATCAGGGATCAGCCCCAGCATTTT. Protein sequence: CASSLDLYIRDQPQHF.